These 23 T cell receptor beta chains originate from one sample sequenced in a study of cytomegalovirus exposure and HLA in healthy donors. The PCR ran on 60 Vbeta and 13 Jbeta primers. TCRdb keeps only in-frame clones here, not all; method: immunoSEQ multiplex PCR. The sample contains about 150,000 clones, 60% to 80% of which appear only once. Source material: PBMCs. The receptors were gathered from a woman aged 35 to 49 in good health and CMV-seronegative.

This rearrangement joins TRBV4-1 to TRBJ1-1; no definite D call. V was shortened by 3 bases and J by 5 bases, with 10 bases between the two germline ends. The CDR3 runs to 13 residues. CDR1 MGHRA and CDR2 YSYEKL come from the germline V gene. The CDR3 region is CASSQAVLTEAFF. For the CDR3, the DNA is TGCGCCAGCAGCCAGGCCGTCCTGACTGAAGCTTTCTTT.

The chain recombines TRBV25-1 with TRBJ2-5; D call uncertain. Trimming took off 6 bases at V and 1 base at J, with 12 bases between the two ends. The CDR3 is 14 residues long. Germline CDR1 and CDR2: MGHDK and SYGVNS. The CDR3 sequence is CASSPSRLQETQYF. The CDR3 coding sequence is TGTGCCAGCAGCCCCTCGAGGCTCCAAGAGACCCAGTACTTC.

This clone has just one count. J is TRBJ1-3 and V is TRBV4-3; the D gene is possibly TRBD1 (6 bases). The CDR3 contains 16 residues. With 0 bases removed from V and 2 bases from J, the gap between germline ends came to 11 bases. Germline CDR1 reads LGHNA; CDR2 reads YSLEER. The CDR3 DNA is TGCGCCAGCAGCCAAGATTCCGGGACAACTGGAAACACCATATATTTT. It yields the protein CASSQDSGTTGNTIYF.

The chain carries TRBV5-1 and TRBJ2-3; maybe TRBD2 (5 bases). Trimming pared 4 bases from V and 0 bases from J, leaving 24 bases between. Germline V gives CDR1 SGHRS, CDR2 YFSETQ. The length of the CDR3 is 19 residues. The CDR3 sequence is CASSPDSQKSQDSTDTQYF. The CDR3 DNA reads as TGCGCCAGCAGCCCGGACTCCCAGAAGTCCCAGGACAGCACAGATACGCAGTATTTT.

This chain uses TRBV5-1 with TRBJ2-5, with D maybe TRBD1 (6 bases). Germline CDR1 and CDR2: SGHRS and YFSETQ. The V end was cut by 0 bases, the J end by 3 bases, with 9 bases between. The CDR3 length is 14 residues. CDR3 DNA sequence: TGCGCCAGCAGCTTGGAGCCAGGGGAAGAGACCCAGTACTTC. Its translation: CASSLEPGEETQYF.

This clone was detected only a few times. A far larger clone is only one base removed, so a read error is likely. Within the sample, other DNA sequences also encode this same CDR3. The CDR3, as DNA: TGCGCTAGCAGCCAACTAGCGGGAGGGTACAATGAGCAGTTCTTC. It yields the protein CASSQLAGGYNEQFF. The chain is built from TRBV4-3 and TRBJ2-1; 13 bases align to TRBD2. This CDR3 is built from 15 residues. Germline CDR1 and CDR2: LGHNA and YSLEER.

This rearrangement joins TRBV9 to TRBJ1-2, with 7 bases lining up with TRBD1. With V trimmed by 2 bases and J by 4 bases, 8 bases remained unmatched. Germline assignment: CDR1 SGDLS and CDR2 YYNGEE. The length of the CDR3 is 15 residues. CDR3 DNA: TGTGCCAGCAGCGTTGGCGGGACAGCTAGCTATGGCTACACCTTC. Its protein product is CASSVGGTASYGYTF. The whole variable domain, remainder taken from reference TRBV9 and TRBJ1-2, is DSGVTQTPKHLITATGQRVTLRCSPRSGDLSVYWYQQSLDQGLQFLIQYYNGEERAKGNILERFSAQQFPDLHSELNLSSLELGDSALYFCASSVGGTASYGYTFGSGTRLTVV.

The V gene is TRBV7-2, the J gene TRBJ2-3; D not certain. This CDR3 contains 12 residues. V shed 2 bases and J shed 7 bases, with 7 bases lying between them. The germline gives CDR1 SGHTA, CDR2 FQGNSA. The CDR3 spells CASSLMAHTQYF. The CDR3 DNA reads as TGTGCCAGCAGCTTAATGGCACATACGCAGTATTTT.

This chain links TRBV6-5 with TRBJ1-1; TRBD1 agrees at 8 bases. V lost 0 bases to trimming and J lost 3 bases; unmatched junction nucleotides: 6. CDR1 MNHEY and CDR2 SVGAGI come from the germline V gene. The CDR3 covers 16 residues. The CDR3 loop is CASSYSTGVRYTEAFF. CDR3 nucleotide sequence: TGTGCCAGCAGTTACTCGACAGGGGTAAGGTACACTGAAGCTTTCTTT.

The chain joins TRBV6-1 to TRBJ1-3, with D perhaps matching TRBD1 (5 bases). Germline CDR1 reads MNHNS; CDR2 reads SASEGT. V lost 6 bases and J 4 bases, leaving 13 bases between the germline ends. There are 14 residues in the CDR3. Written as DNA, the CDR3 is TGTGCCAGCAGGGAGCAGGGTTTGGGAAACACCATATATTTT. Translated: CASREQGLGNTIYF.

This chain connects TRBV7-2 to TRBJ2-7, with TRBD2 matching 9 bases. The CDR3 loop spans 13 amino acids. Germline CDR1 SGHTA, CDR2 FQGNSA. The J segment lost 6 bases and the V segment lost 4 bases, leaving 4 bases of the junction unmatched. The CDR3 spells CASSYLAGVEQYF. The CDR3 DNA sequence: TGTGCCAGCAGCTATTTAGCGGGAGTCGAGCAGTACTTC.

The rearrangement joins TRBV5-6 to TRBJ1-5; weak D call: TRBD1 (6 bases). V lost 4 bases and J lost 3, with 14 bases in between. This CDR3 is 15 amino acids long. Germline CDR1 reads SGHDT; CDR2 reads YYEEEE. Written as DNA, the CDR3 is TGTGCCAGCAGCCGTTTCGACAGGAACAATCAGCCCCAGCATTTT. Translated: CASSRFDRNNQPQHF.

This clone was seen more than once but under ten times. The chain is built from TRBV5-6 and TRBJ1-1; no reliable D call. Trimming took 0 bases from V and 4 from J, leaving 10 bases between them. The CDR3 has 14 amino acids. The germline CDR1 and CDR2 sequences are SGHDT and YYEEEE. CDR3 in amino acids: CASSLGGRGTEAFF. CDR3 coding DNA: TGTGCCAGCAGCTTGGGAGGGCGAGGCACTGAAGCTTTCTTT.

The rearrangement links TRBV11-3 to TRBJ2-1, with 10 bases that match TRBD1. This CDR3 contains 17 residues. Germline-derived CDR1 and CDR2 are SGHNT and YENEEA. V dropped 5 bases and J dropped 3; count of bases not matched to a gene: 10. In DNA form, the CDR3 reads TGTGCCAGCAGCCCCCGGGGGGGACAGGGGAACTACAATGAGCAGTTCTTC. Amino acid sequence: CASSPRGGQGNYNEQFF.

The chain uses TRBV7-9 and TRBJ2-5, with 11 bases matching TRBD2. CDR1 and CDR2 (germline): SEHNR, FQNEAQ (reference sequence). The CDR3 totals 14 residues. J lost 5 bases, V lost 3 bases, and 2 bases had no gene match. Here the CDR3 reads CASSFSSGGETQYF. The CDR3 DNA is TGTGCCAGCAGCTTTTCTAGCGGGGGGGAGACCCAGTACTTC.

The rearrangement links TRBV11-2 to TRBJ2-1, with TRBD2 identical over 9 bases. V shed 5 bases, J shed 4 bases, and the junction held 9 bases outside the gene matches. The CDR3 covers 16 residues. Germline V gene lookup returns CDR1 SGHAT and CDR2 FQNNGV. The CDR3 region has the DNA TGTGCCAGCAGCACAGTAGCGGGGGAGGTGTACAATGAGCAGTTCTTC. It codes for CASSTVAGEVYNEQFF. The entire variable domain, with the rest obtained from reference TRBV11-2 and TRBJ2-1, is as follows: EAGVAQSPRYKIIEKRQSVAFWCNPISGHATLYWYQQILGQGPKLLIQFQNNGVVDDSQLPKDRFSAERLKGVDSTLKIQPAKLEDSAVYLCASSTVAGEVYNEQFFGPGTRLTVL.

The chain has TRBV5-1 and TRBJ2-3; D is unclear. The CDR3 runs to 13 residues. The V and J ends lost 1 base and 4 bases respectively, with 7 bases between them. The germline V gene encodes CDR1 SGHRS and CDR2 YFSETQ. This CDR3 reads CASSLQVADTQYF. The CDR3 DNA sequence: TGCGCCAGCAGCTTGCAGGTCGCAGATACGCAGTATTTT.

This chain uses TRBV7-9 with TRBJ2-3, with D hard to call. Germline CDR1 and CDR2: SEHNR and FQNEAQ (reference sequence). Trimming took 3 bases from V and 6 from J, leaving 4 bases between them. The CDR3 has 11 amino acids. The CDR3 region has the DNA TGTGCCAGCAGCTTGTCGGATACGCAGTATTTT. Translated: CASSLSDTQYF.

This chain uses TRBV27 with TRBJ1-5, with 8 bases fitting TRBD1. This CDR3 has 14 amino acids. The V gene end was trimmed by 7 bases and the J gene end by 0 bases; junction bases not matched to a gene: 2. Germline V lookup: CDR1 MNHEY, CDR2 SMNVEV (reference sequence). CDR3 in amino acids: CASKGQDSNQPQHF. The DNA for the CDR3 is TGTGCCAGCAAGGGACAGGATAGCAATCAGCCCCAGCATTTT.

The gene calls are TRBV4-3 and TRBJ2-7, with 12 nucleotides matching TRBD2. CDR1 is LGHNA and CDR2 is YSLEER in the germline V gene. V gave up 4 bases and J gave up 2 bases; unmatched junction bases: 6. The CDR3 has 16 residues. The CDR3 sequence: CASSPTSGRAAYEQYF. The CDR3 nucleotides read TGCGCCAGCAGCCCGACTAGCGGGAGAGCGGCCTACGAGCAGTACTTC.

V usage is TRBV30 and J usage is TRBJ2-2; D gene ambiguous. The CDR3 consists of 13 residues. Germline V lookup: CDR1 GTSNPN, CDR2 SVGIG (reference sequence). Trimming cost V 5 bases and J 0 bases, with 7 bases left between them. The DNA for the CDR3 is TGTGCCTGGGACACACCGAACACCGGGGAGCTGTTTTTT. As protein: CAWDTPNTGELFF.

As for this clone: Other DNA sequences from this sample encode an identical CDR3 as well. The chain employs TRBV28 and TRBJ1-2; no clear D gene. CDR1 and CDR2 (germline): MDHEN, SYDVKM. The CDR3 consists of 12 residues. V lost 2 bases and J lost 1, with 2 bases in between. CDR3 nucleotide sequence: TGTGCCAGCAGTTTACTTAACTATGGCTACACCTTC. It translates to CASSLLNYGYTF.

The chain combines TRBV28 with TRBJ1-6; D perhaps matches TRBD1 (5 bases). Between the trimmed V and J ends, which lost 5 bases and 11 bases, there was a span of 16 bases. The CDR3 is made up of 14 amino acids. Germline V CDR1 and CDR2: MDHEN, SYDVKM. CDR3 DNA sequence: TGTGCCAGCAGTCGGGGGGGGGACTTTCCACCCCTCCACTTT. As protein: CASSRGGDFPPLHF.